These 23 T cell receptor beta chains were all obtained from the same sample, sequenced in a study of T cell changes during pregnancy in multiple sclerosis. TCRdb's table, derived via immunoSEQ multiplex PCR, lists solely in-frame clones and lacks some. The table includes under 65,000 clones, around 90% detected once. The source material was peripheral blood, sampled after pregnancy. These receptors originate from a female donor in good health, enrolled as a control in a pregnancy study.

This chain connects TRBV29-1 to TRBJ1-3; 9 bases match TRBD1. The CDR3 is 14 residues long. V lost 7 bases and J lost 2; bases outside the gene matches: 6. Germline CDR1 is SQVTM and CDR2 is ANQGSEA. The CDR3 DNA follows: TGCAGCGCCCGGGACAGGGAGACTGGAAACACCATATATTTT. Protein: CSARDRETGNTIYF.

The chain recombines TRBV2 with TRBJ2-5; TRBD1 matches 7 bases. Germline CDR1 and CDR2: SNHLY and FYNNEI. The CDR3 contains 13 residues. Unmatched junction bases numbered 5, after V lost 8 bases and J lost 2 bases. CDR3 coding DNA: TGTGCCAGCGGGGGACAGAGACAAGAGACCCAGTACTTC. Translated, it gives CASGGQRQETQYF.

This chain joins TRBV25-1 and TRBJ1-2; D not resolved. The V gene lost 4 bases and the J gene lost 1 base, with 7 bases spanning the gap. CDR1 MGHDK and CDR2 SYGVNS come from the germline V gene. The CDR3 loop spans 13 amino acids. The CDR3 DNA sequence: TGTGCCAGCAGTGGCCCTAGTAACTATGGCTACACCTTC. Its translation: CASSGPSNYGYTF.

The J gene is TRBJ1-1, the V gene TRBV6-1, with no clear D. V was trimmed by 2 bases and J by 3 bases, leaving 16 bases between them. CDR1 and CDR2 (germline): MNHNS, SASEGT. CDR3 length: 16 amino acids. The CDR3, as DNA: TGTGCCAGCAGTGAAACAGCAGGTAGGCCGTACACTGAAGCTTTCTTT. The encoded protein is CASSETAGRPYTEAFF.

V and J are TRBV5-1 and TRBJ1-4, with 8 bases identical to TRBD1. The V and J ends lost 2 bases and 7 bases, in that order; junction bases with no gene match: 7. This CDR3 spans 15 amino acids. Germline CDR1 SGHRS, CDR2 YFSETQ. This CDR3 reads CASSFGNRGSEKLFF. DNA of the CDR3: TGCGCCAGCAGCTTTGGGAACAGGGGGAGTGAAAAACTGTTTTTT.

The chain joins TRBV2 to TRBJ2-4; TRBD1 matches at 9 bases. Germline values: CDR1 SNHLY, CDR2 FYNNEI. Trimming removed 8 bases from V and 2 bases from J; junction bases left unmatched: 4. This CDR3 is built from 14 residues. The CDR3 DNA follows: TGTGCCAGCCGGGACAGGGAACCCAAAAACATTCAGTACTTC. Its translation is CASRDREPKNIQYF.

The CDR3 protein is CASSLQWSPSSYNSPLHF. Here the CDR3 DNA reads TGTGCCAGCAGTCTGCAGTGGTCCCCTAGCTCCTATAATTCACCCCTCCACTTT. J is TRBJ1-6 and V is TRBV28; D remains unclear. Trimming stripped 5 bases from V and 0 bases from J, with 17 bases between. This CDR3 region has 18 residues. CDR1 and CDR2 (germline): MDHEN, SYDVKM.

V and J are TRBV6-6 and TRBJ1-1; possible D gene TRBD1, 5 bases. This CDR3 has 13 residues. Germline CDR1 and CDR2: MNHNY and SVGAGI (reference sequence). V was shortened by 0 bases and J by 8 bases, with 10 bases between the two germline ends. CDR3 nucleotide sequence: TGTGCCAGCAGTTACTCCGACGGGGGAGAAGCTTTCTTT. This gives the protein CASSYSDGGEAFF.

The chain joins TRBV27 to TRBJ2-1; TRBD2 aligns across 10 bases. The length of the CDR3 is 14 residues. The germline V gene has CDR1 MNHEY and CDR2 SMNVEV (reference sequence). V shed 3 bases, J shed 9 bases, and the junction held 5 bases outside the gene matches. Here the CDR3 DNA reads TGTGCCAGCAGTTTGGCTAGCGGGAGTCCTGAGCAGTTCTTC. This translates into CASSLASGSPEQFF.

The chain is built from TRBV7-2 and TRBJ1-2; TRBD1 aligns across 8 bases. The V gene's germline CDR1 is SGHTA and CDR2 FQGNSA. The CDR3 is 16 residues long. After removal of 5 bases from V and 2 bases from J, the junction contained 10 bases not matched to a gene. Here the CDR3 reads CASSPRGGQANYGYTF. CDR3 in DNA: TGTGCCAGCAGCCCTAGGGGGGGACAGGCCAACTATGGCTACACCTTC.

The chain couples TRBV4-1 to TRBJ1-1; maybe TRBD1 (5 bases). The CDR3 covers 14 residues. The V gene's germline CDR1 is MGHRA and CDR2 YSYEKL. Trimming left V 0 bases short and J 5 bases short, with 10 bases between. CDR3: CASSQDQGRTEAFF. CDR3 nucleotides: TGCGCCAGCAGCCAAGACCAGGGAAGAACTGAAGCTTTCTTT.

The rearrangement joins TRBV6-5 to TRBJ1-1; 8 positions match TRBD1. CDR1 and CDR2 (germline): MNHEY, SVGAGI. The J segment lost 4 bases and the V segment lost 0 bases, leaving 4 bases of the junction unmatched. The CDR3 is 15 amino acids. The CDR3 loop is CASSYSDRAATEAFF. DNA for the CDR3: TGTGCCAGCAGTTACTCGGACAGGGCCGCCACTGAAGCTTTCTTT.

The sample holds a few counts of this clone. The chain links TRBV18 to TRBJ2-7, with TRBD1 matching 8 bases. This CDR3 has 14 residues. The J segment lost 5 bases and the V segment lost 5 bases, leaving 8 bases of the junction unmatched. The germline V gene encodes CDR1 KGHSH and CDR2 LQKENI. The DNA of the CDR3 is TGTGCCAGCTCATCCCTAATGACAGGGGACGAGCAGTACTTC. Translated, it gives CASSSLMTGDEQYF. The entire variable domain, with the rest obtained from reference TRBV18 and TRBJ2-7, is as follows: NAGVMQNPRHLVRRRGQEARLRCSPMKGHSHVYWYRQLPEEGLKFMVYLQKENIIDESGMPKERFSAEFPKEGPSILRIQQVVRGDSAAYFCASSSLMTGDEQYFGPGTRLTVT.

The chain carries TRBV18 and TRBJ1-2, with 9 positions matching TRBD1. V lost 3 bases, J lost 8 bases, and 10 bases stayed unmatched. This CDR3 region has 15 residues. Germline lookup yields CDR1 KGHSH and CDR2 LQKENI. The CDR3 loop is CASSPSRDRVVGYTF. CDR3 nucleotide sequence: TGTGCCAGCTCACCTTCCCGGGACAGGGTAGTGGGCTACACCTTC.

This clone was counted only a few times. V usage is TRBV7-2 and J usage is TRBJ1-1, with D possibly matching TRBD1 (5 bases). Germline V gene data show CDR1 as SGHTA and CDR2 as FQGNSA. The CDR3 loop spans 15 amino acids. Trimming took 7 bases from V and 0 from J, leaving 15 bases between them. CDR3: CASTTMTVLNTEAFF. The CDR3 coding sequence is TGTGCCAGCACCACCATGACAGTGTTGAACACTGAAGCTTTCTTT. The variable domain in full, completed from reference TRBV7-2 and TRBJ1-1, reads GAGVSQSPSNKVTEKGKDVELRCDPISGHTALYWYRQSLGQGLEFLIYFQGNSAPDKSGLPSDRFSAERTGGSVSTLTIQRTQQEDSAVYLCASTTMTVLNTEAFFGQGTRLTVV.

V gene TRBV7-2 combines with J gene TRBJ1-5; D possibly corresponds to TRBD1 (5 bases). This CDR3 comprises 15 residues. Trimming pared 4 bases from V and 6 bases from J, leaving 16 bases between. Germline CDR1 is SGHTA and CDR2 is FQGNSA. Written as DNA, the CDR3 is TGTGCCAGCAGCTCAACGGGGGGTCGGGGTCAGCCCCAGCATTTT. This gives the protein CASSSTGGRGQPQHF.

This chain joins TRBV7-2 and TRBJ2-5; D is perhaps TRBD2 (5 bases). The CDR3 extends over 16 amino acids. The germline V gene has CDR1 SGHTA and CDR2 FQGNSA. V lost 3 bases, J lost 5 bases, and 19 bases lay in between. Here the CDR3 DNA reads TGTGCCAGCAGCTTCGGGCTACCCATCGGGGTGGAGACCCAGTACTTC. Translation: CASSFGLPIGVETQYF. Looking up the rest from reference TRBV7-2 and TRBJ2-5 gives the full variable domain: GAGVSQSPSNKVTEKGKDVELRCDPISGHTALYWYRQSLGQGLEFLIYFQGNSAPDKSGLPSDRFSAERTGGSVSTLTIQRTQQEDSAVYLCASSFGLPIGVETQYFGPGTRLLVL.

The chain joins TRBV7-2 to TRBJ2-7; D gene ambiguous. The CDR3 extends over 14 amino acids. CDR1 is SGHTA and CDR2 is FQGNSA in the germline V gene. V was trimmed by 5 bases and J by 3 bases, leaving 14 bases between them. This CDR3 reads CASSPEVAFYEQYF. In DNA, the CDR3 is TGTGCCAGCAGCCCCGAGGTGGCCTTCTACGAGCAGTACTTC.

The gene calls are TRBV5-1 and TRBJ2-2, with 9 bases matching TRBD1. V lost 4 bases to trimming and J lost 1 base; unmatched junction nucleotides: 14. The germline CDR1 and CDR2 sequences are SGHRS and YFSETQ. The CDR3 runs 19 residues. This chain's CDR3 is CASSLGQGGFFRNTGELFF. The CDR3 bases are TGCGCCAGCAGCCTGGGACAGGGAGGTTTTTTCCGGAACACCGGGGAGCTGTTTTTT. Full variable domain (remainder filled in from reference TRBV5-1 and TRBJ2-2): KAGVTQTPRYLIKTRGQQVTLSCSPISGHRSVSWYQQTPGQGLQFLFEYFSETQRNKGNFPGRFSGRQFSNSRSEMNVSTLELGDSALYLCASSLGQGGFFRNTGELFFGEGSRLTVL.

The V gene is TRBV11-2, the J gene TRBJ2-7; D not certain. Trimming left V 2 bases short and J 3 bases short, with 11 bases between. There are 14 residues in the CDR3. In germline, CDR1 is SGHAT, CDR2 FQNNGV. The CDR3 nucleotides are TGTGCCAGCAGCTTATATAGCAATTACTACGAGCAGTACTTC. Translating gives CASSLYSNYYEQYF.

J is TRBJ2-7 and V is TRBV5-1; D not certain. The CDR3 length is 15 residues. Germline V gene lookup returns CDR1 SGHRS and CDR2 YFSETQ. V was pared by 0 bases and J by 5 bases, with 15 bases between. CDR3 amino acids: CASSLAVGGLHEQYF. The CDR3 DNA is TGCGCCAGCAGCTTGGCCGTTGGCGGTCTTCACGAGCAGTACTTC.

This clone appeared a single time. The chain couples TRBV7-2 to TRBJ2-7, with 11 bases identical to TRBD2. V lost 3 bases, J lost 4 bases, and 8 bases stayed unmatched. Per germline, CDR1 SGHTA and CDR2 FQGNSA. This CDR3 contains 16 residues. In DNA form, the CDR3 reads TGTGCCAGCAGCTTGAGTAGCGGGAGGGCCGAATACGAGCAGTACTTC. It specifies CASSLSSGRAEYEQYF. Full variable domain (outside the CDR3, taken from reference TRBV7-2 and TRBJ2-7): GAGVSQSPSNKVTEKGKDVELRCDPISGHTALYWYRQSLGQGLEFLIYFQGNSAPDKSGLPSDRFSAERTGGSVSTLTIQRTQQEDSAVYLCASSLSSGRAEYEQYFGPGTRLTVT.

This clone has only one observation. The V gene is TRBV19, the J gene TRBJ2-3; 10 nucleotides agree with TRBD1. The CDR3 runs to 16 residues. Germline-derived CDR1 and CDR2 are LNHDA and SQIVND (reference sequence). V dropped 2 bases and J dropped 2; count of bases not matched to a gene: 4. The DNA of the CDR3 is TGTGCCAGTAGTATATTAGGGACAGGGGCCACAGATACGCAGTATTTT. Translating it yields CASSILGTGATDTQYF.